This TCR beta chain came from a study of sequential checkpoint blockade in melanoma (dated by TCRdb to between 2018 and 2021). Looking at the study overall: Patients were randomized 1:1 to first-line nivolumab followed by ipilimumab (arm A) or ipilimumab followed by nivolumab (arm B). DNA from about a hundred pretreatment melanoma tumor samples was subjected to TCRbeta immunosequencing. Maintenance nivolumab came after each of the two trial sequences. About 81% of the matched pre- and post-treatment tumor biopsy pairs came from the same lesion. For 20 to 25 patients, matched tumor biopsies were obtained before treatment and at week 13, following single-agent nivolumab (arm A) or ipilimumab (arm B). Results and caveats for the whole study, not just this receptor: Within-arm analyses of tumor T-cell fraction were constrained by small sample sizes and reduced statistical power. Tumor T-cell fraction and clonality correlated with PD-L1 staining and CD8+ T-cell counts but not with mutational load. Among patients in arm A, the nivolumab-first arm, pretreatment tumor TIL clonality was associated with response (P = .04). Validation of the response-prediction model combining TCR metrics and mutation burden is needed in larger, independent patient cohorts. Clinical benefit was about 30 times more likely to be achieved by patients whose tumor T-cell fraction and clonality increased by week 13.

The immunoSEQ Assay was used to immunosequence TCRbeta CDR3 regions from genomic DNA. Before high-throughput sequencing, the genomic DNA was amplified using bias-controlled multiplex PCR. As for the original processing: To quantify the absolute abundance of each unique TCRbeta CDR3 region, the sequences were collapsed and filtered. Clonality was defined as 1 minus Pielou's evenness and was calculated using productive rearrangements only. Tumor T-cell fraction was computed by normalizing TCRbeta template counts to usable DNA, estimated from several housekeeping genes. A previously published method was used to identify clones with significantly greater frequencies in on-treatment samples than in baseline samples. The table comes from immuneACCESS by way of TCRdb, which keeps in-frame sequences with V and J called. Part of the clones is missing from these tables; in studies checked, under half for an unresolved V gene and the rest for unknown reasons. D and trimming were read from the DNA, whereas the V and J calls and clone size are those reported in that table. Across this sample there are roughly 13,000 clones, with roughly 21% seen only once. The ten largest clonotypes hold 5.5% to 7% of the sample.

Points on this clone: Its binding antigen is unknown. There are no base qualities to consult, and no much larger clone falls within one base.

The treatment or condition label here, explained by the study, means: randomized to nivolumab then ipilimumab (arm A) or the reverse (arm B). Prior DNA-damaging chemotherapy had not been received by any trial patient. The samples were obtained from melanoma patients enrolled in CheckMate 064, an open-label, randomized phase II trial testing sequential checkpoint blockade. Genomic DNA from formalin-fixed paraffin-embedded (FFPE) tissue samples served as the input for tumor TCR sequencing. According to the germline V gene, CDR1 reads MNHGY and CDR2 reads SAAAGT. The CDR3 starts with the cysteine, ends with the phenylalanine, and has 15 residues. Just the 45-base CDR3 DNA is kept, in frame starting at base 1. V lost 3 bases and J lost 0 bases; the stretch between them is 11 bases long.

The receptor's source is a human donor with melanoma. Sequencing was performed on tumor tissue (inferred from file names), taken from a patient given nivolumab and ipilimumab in sequence. The rearranged segments are TRBV6-8 and TRBJ1-1; the D gene remains uncertain. At the DNA level, the sequence is TGTGCCAGCAGTTATATCGGACTGATGAACACTGAAGCTTTCTTT. This is translated as CASSYIGLMNTEAFF.